Shown below are 26 T cell receptor beta chains from a single sample sequenced in a study of shared clonotypes between healthy human individuals (TCRdb year 2020). Receptor amplification or capture employed the immunoSEQ multiplex PCR assay. Imported from immuneACCESS, the table was reduced by TCRdb to in-frame sequences with V and J called. These copies leave out some clones; in studies compared against another copy, an unresolved V gene accounts for under half, and the cause of the remainder is not known. This sample is represented by 2.5 million or so clones; roughly 92% of them were singletons. The ten most abundant clones make up over 0.12% of the sample. Material for sequencing was naive CD4+ T cells sorted from blood. The cell subset or site label here, explained by the study, means: CD45RA+ positively selected. The source of these receptors is a man younger than 35 in good health.

With regard to this clone: At the DNA level, this CDR3 is encoded by other sequences in the same sample as well. The chain is built from TRBV28 and TRBJ2-3; TRBD1 matches at 9 bases. The CDR3 sequence is 13 residues long. The V gene's germline CDR1 is MDHEN and CDR2 SYDVKM. Trimming cost V 6 bases and J 3 bases; bases outside gene matches: 1. The CDR3 protein is CASRGQGTDTQYF. Here the CDR3 DNA reads TGTGCCAGCAGGGGACAGGGAACAGATACGCAGTATTTT.

This sequence joins TRBV10-1 and TRBJ1-2, with unresolved D. There are 13 residues in the CDR3. Germline CDR1 reads WNHNN; CDR2 reads SYGVQD (reference sequence). Trimming took off 5 bases at V and 2 bases at J, with 9 bases between the two ends. The CDR3 region has the DNA TGCGCCAGCAGTCCACACGCGAACTATGGCTACACCTTC. It yields the protein CASSPHANYGYTF.

The chain employs TRBV15 and TRBJ2-1, with 8 nucleotides matching TRBD2. Germline loops: CDR1 LNHNV, CDR2 YYDKDF (reference sequence). The CDR3 runs 16 residues. V gave up 5 bases and J gave up 8 bases; unmatched junction bases: 14. The CDR3 DNA reads TGTGCCACCAGCCCCTTTCCCGGGACTAGTTCTCATGAGCAGTTCTTC. Translation gives CATSPFPGTSSHEQFF.

This chain joins TRBV15 and TRBJ1-4; D gene uncertain. V was clipped by 11 bases and J by 1 base, with 8 bases between them. From germline, CDR1 is LNHNV and CDR2 YYDKDF (reference sequence). The CDR3 extends over 12 amino acids. CDR3 amino acids: CASRETNEKLFF. The DNA of the CDR3 is TGTGCCTCCCGGGAAACTAATGAAAAACTGTTTTTT. Full variable domain (outside the CDR3, taken from reference TRBV15 and TRBJ1-4): DAMVIQNPRYQVTQFGKPVTLSCSQTLNHNVMYWYQQKSSQAPKLLFHYYDKDFNNEADTPDNFQSRRPNTSFCFLDIRSPGLGDTAMYLCASRETNEKLFFGSGTQLSVL.

A remark on this clone: The same CDR3 arises from other DNA sequences in this sample as well. The chain links TRBV11-2 to TRBJ2-2; D is possibly TRBD2 (6 bases). Germline V lookup: CDR1 SGHAT, CDR2 FQNNGV. The CDR3 loop spans 16 amino acids. Trimming stripped 1 base from V and 1 base from J, with 10 bases between. CDR3 amino acids: CASSLGGGKNTGELFF. The CDR3 nucleotides are TGTGCCAGCAGCTTAGGGGGCGGGAAGAACACCGGGGAGCTGTTTTTT.

On this clone: Other DNA sequences in this sample translate to the same CDR3. The chain links TRBV5-6 to TRBJ1-2; perhaps TRBD1 as D (6 bases). The V end was cut by 2 bases, the J end by 6 bases, with 14 bases between. This CDR3 is built from 14 residues. CDR1 is SGHDT and CDR2 is YYEEEE in the germline V gene. The chain's CDR3 is CASSLGRGRDGYTF. The DNA for the CDR3 is TGTGCCAGCAGCTTAGGCAGGGGAAGAGATGGCTACACCTTC.

Note on this clone: This sample also contains other DNA sequences that code for the same CDR3. This sequence joins TRBV29-1 and TRBJ2-1, with 10 bases identical to TRBD2. The CDR3 covers 15 residues. Germline loops: CDR1 SQVTM, CDR2 ANQGSEA. V was clipped by 6 bases and J by 1 base; unmatched bases: 6. The CDR3 reads CSVGASGSSYNEQFF. DNA of the CDR3: TGCAGCGTGGGAGCTAGCGGGAGTTCCTACAATGAGCAGTTCTTC.

The J gene is TRBJ2-5, the V gene TRBV30, with D unclear. The germline gives CDR1 GTSNPN, CDR2 SVGIG (reference sequence). This CDR3 spans 12 amino acids. Trimming took off 3 bases at V and 5 bases at J, with 10 bases between the two ends. CDR3 sequence: CAWRQLGETQYF. CDR3 nucleotides: TGTGCCTGGAGACAGCTGGGGGAGACCCAGTACTTC.

CDR3 sequence: CASSLGGLIYEQYF. For the CDR3, the DNA is TGTGCCAGCAGCTTGGGCGGGTTAATATACGAGCAGTACTTC. The chain couples TRBV5-4 to TRBJ2-7; TRBD2 might be the D (5 bases). Trimming took off 0 bases at V and 4 bases at J, with 11 bases between the two ends. Germline CDR1 SGHNT, CDR2 YYREEE (reference sequence). This CDR3 is 14 amino acids long. Looking up the rest from reference TRBV5-4 and TRBJ2-7 gives the full variable domain: ETGVTQSPTHLIKTRGQQVTLRCSSQSGHNTVSWYQQALGQGPQFIFQYYREEENGRGNFPPRFSGLQFPNYSSELNVNALELDDSALYLCASSLGGLIYEQYFGPGTRLTVT.

This clone was observed once. Other nucleotide sequences from this sample produce the same CDR3. V usage is TRBV27 and J usage is TRBJ1-1; D gene uncertain. In germline, CDR1 is MNHEY, CDR2 SMNVEV (reference sequence). V was pared by 4 bases and J by 5 bases, with 8 bases between. The length of the CDR3 is 12 residues. The CDR3 DNA is TGTGCCAGCAGTTCCGTCGGTACTGAAGCTTTCTTT. It specifies CASSSVGTEAFF.

V gene TRBV4-3 combines with J gene TRBJ2-5, with D possibly being TRBD1 (5 bases). CDR1 and CDR2 from the germline V gene are LGHNA and YSLEER. This CDR3 has 15 amino acids. V was trimmed by 4 bases and J by 2 bases, leaving 14 bases between them. The CDR3 DNA reads as TGCGCCAGCAGCCTAAGGGGAACTGCTCAAGAGACCCAGTACTTC. It codes for CASSLRGTAQETQYF.

As to this clone: A junction boundary mismatches the germline segment, possibly from a read error. The V gene is TRBV7-7, the J gene TRBJ2-3, with 7 bases lining up with TRBD1. The CDR3 extends over 14 amino acids. Germline V lookup: CDR1 SSHAT, CDR2 FNYEAQ (reference sequence). CDR3 amino acids: CASSLQGPTDTQYF. Here the CDR3 DNA reads TGTGCTAGCAGCTTACAGGGGCCCACAGATACGCAGTATTTT.

CDR3 sequence reads: CASSVGDLGEWEQYF. The CDR3 DNA reads as TGTGCCAGCAGCGTAGGGGACTTGGGAGAGTGGGAGCAGTACTTC. The chain links TRBV11-2 to TRBJ2-7, with D possibly being TRBD2 (6 bases). This CDR3 region has 15 residues. Germline V gene sequence: CDR1 SGHAT, CDR2 FQNNGV. V was clipped by 5 bases and J by 7 bases, with 21 bases between them.

The chain employs TRBV5-4 and TRBJ2-3; D is possibly TRBD2 (5 bases). This CDR3 is 14 amino acids long. Trimming removed 0 bases from V and 4 bases from J, with 9 bases in between. The germline V gene has CDR1 SGHNT and CDR2 YYREEE (reference sequence). CDR3 bases: TGTGCCAGCAGCTTGGACGGGGTCCCAGATACGCAGTATTTT. This encodes CASSLDGVPDTQYF.

This clone was observed a single time. The V and J genes are TRBV28 and TRBJ1-4; a weak D match, TRBD1 (5 bases). Germline CDR1 reads MDHEN; CDR2 reads SYDVKM. V lost 5 bases and J lost 8, with 18 bases in between. CDR3 length: 15 residues. CDR3 coding DNA: TGTGCCAGCAGTAGGGTCAGGGTGGGAGAGGAAAAACTGTTTTTT. Amino acids: CASSRVRVGEEKLFF.

This clone was seen once. The chain uses TRBV5-1 and TRBJ2-1; the D call may be TRBD1 or TRBD2 (5 bases each). V was cut by 4 bases and J by 8 bases, with 16 bases left in between. The germline gives CDR1 SGHRS, CDR2 YFSETQ. The CDR3 covers 14 residues. In nucleotides, the CDR3 is TGCGCCAGCAGCCAGGGCCAGCGGCCCGATGAGCAGTTCTTC. Protein sequence: CASSQGQRPDEQFF.

The chain employs TRBV5-4 and TRBJ2-7; 11 bases match TRBD2. The junction had 5 bases not matched to a gene; V was cut back by 2 bases and J by 4 bases. The germline gives CDR1 SGHNT, CDR2 YYREEE (reference sequence). The CDR3 length is 15 residues. The CDR3 bases are TGTGCCAGCAGCTTAACTAGCGGGAGCATATACGAGCAGTACTTC. Translated, it gives CASSLTSGSIYEQYF.

The chain is built from TRBV18 and TRBJ1-1; D unresolved. Trimming took off 6 bases at V and 3 bases at J, with 11 bases between the two ends. This CDR3 spans 13 amino acids. CDR1 and CDR2 (germline): KGHSH, LQKENI. For the CDR3, the DNA is TGTGCCAGCTCCCACTCCGGGGACACTGAAGCTTTCTTT. Residues: CASSHSGDTEAFF.

CDR3 bases: TGTGCCAGCATCATCGCCGGGACAGGGGATTACGAGCAGTACTTC. It is translated as CASIIAGTGDYEQYF. The chain has TRBV5-4 and TRBJ2-7; TRBD1 matches 10 bases. CDR1 is SGHNT, CDR2 YYREEE, per germline (reference sequence). Losses at the gene ends were 6 bases for V and 4 bases for J; bases not matched to a gene: 10. This CDR3 contains 15 residues.

J is TRBJ2-4 and V is TRBV5-1; 9 bases fit TRBD1. CDR3 length equals 17 residues. The germline V gene has CDR1 SGHRS and CDR2 YFSETQ. J was trimmed by 7 bases and V by 2 bases; bases with no gene match: 13. Here the CDR3 DNA reads TGCGCCAGCAGCTTCCATGGGACAGGGAAATTGGTGAACATTCAGTACTTC. This sequence encodes CASSFHGTGKLVNIQYF.

V and J are TRBV5-6 and TRBJ2-7; D remains unclear. Germline lookup yields CDR1 SGHDT and CDR2 YYEEEE. The CDR3 totals 14 residues. With 0 bases removed from V and 6 bases from J, the gap between germline ends came to 13 bases. This CDR3 is CASSLGPPGGEQYF. DNA for the CDR3: TGTGCCAGCAGCTTGGGGCCGCCCGGTGGCGAGCAGTACTTC.

The rearrangement links TRBV5-1 to TRBJ2-7, with D possibly called TRBD1 or TRBD2 (5 bases each). The V end lost 7 bases, the J end lost 4 bases, and 15 bases lay between the germline ends. CDR1 is SGHRS, CDR2 YFSETQ, per germline. The CDR3 totals 13 residues. Here the CDR3 reads CASSRDPPYEQYF. For the CDR3, the DNA is TGCGCCAGCTCTCGGGACCCTCCATACGAGCAGTACTTC.

This rearrangement joins TRBV30 to TRBJ1-1; weak D call: TRBD1 (6 bases). The CDR3 is made up of 14 amino acids. Per the germline V gene, CDR1 is GTSNPN and CDR2 is SVGIG (reference sequence). V was cut by 0 bases and J by 4 bases, with 12 bases left in between. The CDR3 nucleotides are TGTGCCTGGAGTGTCGGGGGCTCGGGCACTGAAGCTTTCTTT. It translates to CAWSVGGSGTEAFF.

V usage is TRBV5-1 and J usage is TRBJ1-1, with D maybe TRBD1 (6 bases). The length of the CDR3 is 18 residues. Trimming removed 0 bases from V and 1 base from J, with 19 bases in between. Germline V gene sequence: CDR1 SGHRS, CDR2 YFSETQ. The CDR3 region has the DNA TGCGCCAGCAGCTTGGGGTATGGCGGGGGCTCGAGGAACACTGAAGCTTTCTTT. It encodes CASSLGYGGGSRNTEAFF.

The genes are TRBV19 and TRBJ1-6; D unclear. The CDR3 covers 15 residues. Trimming removed 5 bases from V and 5 bases from J, with 13 bases in between. Germline CDR1 reads LNHDA; CDR2 reads SQIVND (reference sequence). The CDR3 region is CASSGANVNNSPLHF. The CDR3 DNA is TGTGCCAGTAGTGGAGCAAATGTTAATAATTCACCCCTCCACTTT.

This chain uses TRBV7-2 with TRBJ2-3; no reliable D call. The CDR3 totals 13 residues. The germline V gene has CDR1 SGHTA and CDR2 FQGNSA. Trimming cost V 5 bases and J 2 bases, with 8 bases left between them. The CDR3 loop is CASSVLLTDTQYF. The DNA of the CDR3 is TGTGCCAGCAGCGTCTTACTCACAGATACGCAGTATTTT.